The T cell receptor (beta chain) described here comes from a study of CD8+ T cells in alopecia areata. Study-level background: Skin from approximately 6-12-month-old C3H/HeJ graft donors with spontaneous alopecia went to approximately 6-11-week-old female C3H/HeJ mice.

CD4, CD8alpha, NKG2D, NKG2ACE and other markers were used to sort pooled cutaneous lymph node cells. Extracted RNA was reverse transcribed, and the resulting cDNA served as sequencing template. Sequencing was performed with immunoSEQ multiplex PCR; in TCRdb, only in-frame clones are kept and a portion is missing. The sample is made up of 200,000 to 300,000 clones, none counted only once. The CDR3 runs to 13 residues. Germline lookup yields CDR1 NSHNY and CDR2 SYGAGN. Notes on this clone: What it binds is not known. Germline and genes here are mouse. The CDR3 end falls 4 residues outside the read, so it is completed with the germline J gene.

Study findings and constraints: Sequencing of scalp samples also includes resident alphabeta T cells from normal skin.

This chain connects TRBV13-1 to TRBJ2-1; TRBD1 matches 7 bases. The sequencing sample was made of CD4+ T cells sorted from a lymph node. The source of this sequence is a C3H/HeJ mouse with alopecia areata. Strain MHC haplotype: H2-k. The chain's CDR3 is CASSATGRAEQFF. The CDR3 DNA, read in part, is TGTGCCAGCAGTGCGACAGGGAGAGCT.